The 7 T cell receptor beta chains below were found in one sample sequenced in a study of cytomegalovirus exposure and HLA in healthy donors. With 60 Vbeta and 13 Jbeta primers, the PCR was carried out. Generated by immunoSEQ multiplex PCR, the TCRdb table keeps only in-frame clones and is missing some. The repertoire has about 130,000 clones, over 70% of them found once; the top ten carry roughly 4%. The sequencing input was PBMCs. The receptors were gathered from a woman aged 35 to 49 in good health and CMV-seronegative.

This rearrangement joins TRBV7-3 to TRBJ1-1; TRBD1 might be the D (5 bases). CDR1 and CDR2 (germline): SGHTA, FQGTGA. The CDR3 runs to 13 residues. Trimming shortened V by 3 bases and J by 5 bases, and 10 bases separated the two germline ends. CDR3 DNA sequence: TGTGCCAGCAGCTTGGGGTCAGGGACTGAAGCTTTCTTT. Translating it yields CASSLGSGTEAFF.

This chain uses TRBV4-1 with TRBJ2-1, with 7 positions matching TRBD2. The CDR3 covers 16 residues. The V gene end was trimmed by 8 bases and the J gene end by 4 bases; junction bases not matched to a gene: 14. CDR1 and CDR2 (germline): MGHRA, YSYEKL. CDR3 residues: CASRAGAGDVYNEQFF. As DNA, the CDR3 is TGCGCCAGCCGCGCTGGGGCGGGAGATGTATACAATGAGCAGTTCTTC.

This chain uses TRBV5-8 with TRBJ2-3; TRBD2 might be the D (6 bases). CDR1 is SGHTS, CDR2 YDEGEE, per germline. This CDR3 comprises 16 residues. V was shortened by 0 bases and J by 0 bases, with 11 bases between the two germline ends. CDR3 sequence (DNA): TGTGCCAGCAGCTTGGAACGGGGGTATAGCACAGATACGCAGTATTTT. It codes for CASSLERGYSTDTQYF. Filled out from reference TRBV5-8 and TRBJ2-3, the complete variable domain reads EAGVTQSPTHLIKTRGQQATLRCSPISGHTSVYWYQQALGLGLQFLLWYDEGEERNRGNFPPRFSGRQFPNYSSELNVNALELEDSALYLCASSLERGYSTDTQYFGPGTRLTVL.

CDR3 protein: CASSQQQTGGYTF. The DNA for the CDR3 is TGTGCCAGCAGCCAACAGCAAACGGGTGGCTACACCTTC. The V gene is TRBV14, the J gene TRBJ1-2, with unresolved D. The CDR3 has 13 residues. Germline V gene lookup returns CDR1 SGHDN and CDR2 FVKESK. V lost 2 bases, J lost 7 bases, and 11 bases lay in between.

Points on this clone: Additional DNA sequences in this sample encode the identical CDR3. The chain has TRBV7-9 and TRBJ2-1, with D possibly TRBD1 on 5 matching bases. The CDR3 is 14 residues long. Between the trimmed V and J ends, which lost 1 base and 3 bases, there was a span of 7 bases. Germline CDR1 and CDR2: SEHNR and FQNEAQ (reference sequence). Here the CDR3 DNA reads TGTGCCAGCAGCTTAGGGGGCGGCTACAATGAGCAGTTCTTC. Residues: CASSLGGGYNEQFF.

The chain joins TRBV5-4 to TRBJ2-2; TRBD2 is a possible D gene (6 bases). V gave up 2 bases and J gave up 2 bases, with 10 bases separating them. Germline V lookup: CDR1 SGHNT, CDR2 YYREEE (reference sequence). The CDR3 consists of 15 residues. Here the CDR3 DNA reads TGTGCCAGCAGCTTAGGAGGGACTAACACCGGGGAGCTGTTTTTT. Translation gives CASSLGGTNTGELFF.

The chain combines TRBV11-2 with TRBJ2-1; a possible D gene is TRBD1 (6 bases). This CDR3 spans 11 amino acids. The V gene lost 6 bases and the J gene lost 11 bases, with 11 bases spanning the gap. Germline CDR1 is SGHAT and CDR2 is FQNNGV. The DNA of the CDR3 is TGTGCCAGCAGTTACAGGGAGAAGCAGTTCTTC. Translated: CASSYREKQFF. The complete variable domain, with remaining parts taken from reference TRBV11-2 and TRBJ2-1, reads EAGVAQSPRYKIIEKRQSVAFWCNPISGHATLYWYQQILGQGPKLLIQFQNNGVVDDSQLPKDRFSAERLKGVDSTLKIQPAKLEDSAVYLCASSYREKQFFGPGTRLTVL.